A single T cell receptor (beta chain) is shown here with its context. The sample belongs to a study of shared clonotypes between healthy human individuals. In the study overall: Participating donors consisted of two women and a few men aged 18 to 49. Plates per donor: three CD4 naive, three CD4 memory, two CD8 naive, one CD8 memory.

The study separated CD4+ cells into CD45RA+ naive and CD45RA-negative memory subsets. Each subset's genomic DNA was shared equally among a number of immunoSEQ plates. The assay was immunoSEQ multiplex PCR, and TCRdb's table has in-frame clones only and misses some. The sample carries about 1.1 million clones, 78% recorded once. Deletions cut 4 bases from V and 0 bases from J, with 16 bases between. There are 16 residues in the CDR3. Germline V gives CDR1 SGHRS, CDR2 YFSETQ. This TCR came from a young man in good health. Some clones in this sample may be carry-over from other donors' samples. The rearrangement links TRBV5-1 to TRBJ1-1, with unresolved D. The material sequenced was memory CD4+ T cells from PBMCs. As to subset: CD45RA-negative fraction. The CDR3 nucleotides are TGCGCCAGCAGCCGGGCTCCTGAGGCCATGAACACTGAAGCTTTCTTT. Residues: CASSRAPEAMNTEAFF.